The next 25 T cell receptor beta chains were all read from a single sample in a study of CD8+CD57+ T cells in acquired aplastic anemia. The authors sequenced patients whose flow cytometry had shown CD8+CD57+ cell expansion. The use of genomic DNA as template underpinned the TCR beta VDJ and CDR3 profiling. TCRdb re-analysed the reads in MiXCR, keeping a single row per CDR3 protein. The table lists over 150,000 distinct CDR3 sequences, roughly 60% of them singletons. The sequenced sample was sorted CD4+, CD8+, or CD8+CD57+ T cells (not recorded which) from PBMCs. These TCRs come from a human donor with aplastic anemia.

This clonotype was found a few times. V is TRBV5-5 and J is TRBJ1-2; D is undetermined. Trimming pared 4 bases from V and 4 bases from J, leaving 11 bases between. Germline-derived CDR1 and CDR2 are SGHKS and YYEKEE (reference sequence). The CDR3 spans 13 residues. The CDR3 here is CASSESGGYGYTF. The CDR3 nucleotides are TGTGCCAGCAGCGAGTCAGGCGGCTATGGCTACACCTTC. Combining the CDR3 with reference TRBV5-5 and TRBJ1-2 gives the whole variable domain DAGVTQSPTHLIKTRGQQVTLRCSPISGHKSVSWYQQVLGQGPQFIFQYYEKEERGRGNFPDRFSARQFPNYSSELNVNALLLGDSALYLCASSESGGYGYTFGSGTRLTVV.

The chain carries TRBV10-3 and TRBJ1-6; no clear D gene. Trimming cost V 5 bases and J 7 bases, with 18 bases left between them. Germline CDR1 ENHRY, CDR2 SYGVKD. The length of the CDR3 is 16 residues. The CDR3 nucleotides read TGTGCCATCAGTTCCGAGAACACACTAAGGAATTCACCCCTCCACTTT. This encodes CAISSENTLRNSPLHF.

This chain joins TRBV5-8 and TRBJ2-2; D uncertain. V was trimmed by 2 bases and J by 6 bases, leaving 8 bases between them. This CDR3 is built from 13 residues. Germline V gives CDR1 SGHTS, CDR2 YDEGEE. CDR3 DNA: TGTGCCAGCAGCTTAGTTCTATCCGGGGAGCTGTTTTTT. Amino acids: CASSLVLSGELFF.

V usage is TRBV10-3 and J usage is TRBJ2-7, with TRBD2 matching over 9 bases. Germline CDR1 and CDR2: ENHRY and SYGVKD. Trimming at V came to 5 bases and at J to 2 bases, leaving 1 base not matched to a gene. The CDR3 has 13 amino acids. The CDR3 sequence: CAISLAGTYEQYF. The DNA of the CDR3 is TGTGCCATCAGTCTAGCGGGGACCTACGAGCAGTACTTC.

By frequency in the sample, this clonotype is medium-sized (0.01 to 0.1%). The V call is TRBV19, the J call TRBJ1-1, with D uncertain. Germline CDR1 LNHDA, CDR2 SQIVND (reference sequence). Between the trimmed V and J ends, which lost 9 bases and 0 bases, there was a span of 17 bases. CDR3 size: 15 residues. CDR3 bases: TGTGCCAGCAGAAGCCAGGTGCTGATGAACACTGAAGCTTTCTTT. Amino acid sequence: CASRSQVLMNTEAFF.

The CDR3 is CASSLRTRGSPLHF. The CDR3 DNA reads TGTGCCAGCAGCTTAAGAACCAGGGGTTCACCCCTCCACTTT. This rearrangement joins TRBV11-1 to TRBJ1-6; D is perhaps TRBD1 (6 bases). Trimming removed 2 bases at V and 9 bases at J, with 11 bases between. This CDR3 spans 14 amino acids. The germline gives CDR1 SGHAT, CDR2 FQDESV (reference sequence).

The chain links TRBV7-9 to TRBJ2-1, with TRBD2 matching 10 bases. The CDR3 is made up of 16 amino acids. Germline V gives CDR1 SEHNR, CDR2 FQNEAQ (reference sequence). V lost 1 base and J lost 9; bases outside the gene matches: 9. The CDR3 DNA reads TGTGCCAGCAGCTTAGTCCCTAGCGGGAGTTTGGGTGAGCAGTTCTTC. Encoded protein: CASSLVPSGSLGEQFF.

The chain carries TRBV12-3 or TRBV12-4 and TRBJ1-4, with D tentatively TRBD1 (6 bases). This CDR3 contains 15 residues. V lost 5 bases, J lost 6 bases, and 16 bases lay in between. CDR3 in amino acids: CASSEARGLDEKLFF. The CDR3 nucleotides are TGTGCCAGCAGTGAAGCGCGGGGGCTGGATGAAAAACTGTTTTTT.

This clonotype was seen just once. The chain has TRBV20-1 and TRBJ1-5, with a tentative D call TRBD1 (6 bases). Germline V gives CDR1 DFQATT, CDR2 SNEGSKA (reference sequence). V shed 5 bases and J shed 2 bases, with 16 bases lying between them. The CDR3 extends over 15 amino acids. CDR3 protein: CSALRDTGGNQPQHF. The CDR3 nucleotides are TGCAGTGCTCTCCGGGACACTGGAGGCAATCAGCCCCAGCATTTT.

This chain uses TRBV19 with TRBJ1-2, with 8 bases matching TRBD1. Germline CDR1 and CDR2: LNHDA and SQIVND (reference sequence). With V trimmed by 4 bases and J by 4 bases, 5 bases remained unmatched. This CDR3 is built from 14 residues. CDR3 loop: CASSKTGTGYGYTF. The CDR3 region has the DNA TGTGCCAGTAGTAAAACCGGGACAGGCTATGGCTACACCTTC.

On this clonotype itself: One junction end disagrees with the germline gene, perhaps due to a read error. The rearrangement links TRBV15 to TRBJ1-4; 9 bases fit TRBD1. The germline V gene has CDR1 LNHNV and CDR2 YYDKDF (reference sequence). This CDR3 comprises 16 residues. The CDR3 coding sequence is TGTGCCACCACGGGACAGGGCACGGCAACTAATGAAAAACCGTTTTTT. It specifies CATTGQGTATNEKPFF.

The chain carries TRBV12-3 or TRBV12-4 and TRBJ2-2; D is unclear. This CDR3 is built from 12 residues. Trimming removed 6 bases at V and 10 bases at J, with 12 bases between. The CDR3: CASSPQSEELFF. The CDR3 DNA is TGTGCCAGCAGCCCTCAGAGCGAGGAGCTGTTTTTT.

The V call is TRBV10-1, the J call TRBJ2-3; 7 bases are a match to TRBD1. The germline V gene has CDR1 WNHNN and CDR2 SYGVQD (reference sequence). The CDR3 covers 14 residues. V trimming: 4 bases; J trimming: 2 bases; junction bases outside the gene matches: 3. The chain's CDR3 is CASSGQGTTDTQYF. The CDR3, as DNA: TGCGCCAGCAGTGGACAGGGCACCACAGATACGCAGTATTTT.

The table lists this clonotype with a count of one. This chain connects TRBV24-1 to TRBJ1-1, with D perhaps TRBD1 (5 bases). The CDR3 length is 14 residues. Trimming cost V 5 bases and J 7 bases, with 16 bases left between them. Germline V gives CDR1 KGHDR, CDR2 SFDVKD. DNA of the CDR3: TGTGCCACCAGTGTAACCGGAGGGGAAGGTGAAGCTTTCTTT. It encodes CATSVTGGEGEAFF.

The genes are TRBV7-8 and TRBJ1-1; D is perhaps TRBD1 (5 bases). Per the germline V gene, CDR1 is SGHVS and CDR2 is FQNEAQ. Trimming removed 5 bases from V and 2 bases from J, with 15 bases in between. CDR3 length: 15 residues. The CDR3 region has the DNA TGTGCCAGCAGCCCACCCGGGACCTCCAACACTGAAGCTTTCTTT. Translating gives CASSPPGTSNTEAFF.

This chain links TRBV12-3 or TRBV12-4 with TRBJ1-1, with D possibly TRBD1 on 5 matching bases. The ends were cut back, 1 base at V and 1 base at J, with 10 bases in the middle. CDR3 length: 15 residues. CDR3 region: CASSLGGRENTEAFF. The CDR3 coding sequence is TGTGCCAGCAGTTTAGGGGGCAGGGAGAACACTGAAGCTTTCTTT.

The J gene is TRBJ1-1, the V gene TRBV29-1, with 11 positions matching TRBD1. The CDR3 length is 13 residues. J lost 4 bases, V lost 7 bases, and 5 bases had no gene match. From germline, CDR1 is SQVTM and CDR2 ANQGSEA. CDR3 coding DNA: TGCAGCGCCGGGGGGACAGGGGGCACTGAAGCTTTCTTT. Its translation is CSAGGTGGTEAFF.

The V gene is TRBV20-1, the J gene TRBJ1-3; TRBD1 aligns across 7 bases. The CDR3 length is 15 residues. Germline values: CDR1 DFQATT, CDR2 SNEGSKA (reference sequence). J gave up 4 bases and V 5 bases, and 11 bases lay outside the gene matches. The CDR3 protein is CSARPPGQQGNTIYF. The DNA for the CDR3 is TGCAGTGCTCGTCCACCGGGACAGCAAGGAAACACCATATATTTT.

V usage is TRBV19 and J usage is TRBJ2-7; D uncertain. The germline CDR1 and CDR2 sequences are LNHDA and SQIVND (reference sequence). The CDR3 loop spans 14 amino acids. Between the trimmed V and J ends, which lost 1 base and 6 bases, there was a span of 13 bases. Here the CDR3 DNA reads TGTGCCAGTAGTATAGGGAACCTCAGAGGCGAGCAGTACTTC. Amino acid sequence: CASSIGNLRGEQYF.

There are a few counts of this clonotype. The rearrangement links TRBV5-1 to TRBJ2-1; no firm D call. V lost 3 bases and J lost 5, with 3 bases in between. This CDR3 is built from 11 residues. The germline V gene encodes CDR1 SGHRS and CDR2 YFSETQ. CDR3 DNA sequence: TGCGCCAGCAGCTGGAACAATGAGCAGTTCTTC. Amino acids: CASSWNNEQFF.

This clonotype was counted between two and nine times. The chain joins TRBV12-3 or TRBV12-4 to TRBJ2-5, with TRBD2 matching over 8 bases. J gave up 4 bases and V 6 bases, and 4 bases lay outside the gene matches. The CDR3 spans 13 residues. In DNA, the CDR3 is TGTGCCAGCAGCCCGGGGGGGAGAGAGACCCAGTACTTC. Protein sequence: CASSPGGRETQYF.

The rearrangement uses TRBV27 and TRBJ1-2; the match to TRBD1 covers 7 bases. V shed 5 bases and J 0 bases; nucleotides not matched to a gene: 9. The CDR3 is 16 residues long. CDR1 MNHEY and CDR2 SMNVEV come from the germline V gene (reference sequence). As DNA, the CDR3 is TGTGCCAGCAGTCCACGGACAGGTGCCCCTAACTATGGCTACACCTTC. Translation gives CASSPRTGAPNYGYTF.

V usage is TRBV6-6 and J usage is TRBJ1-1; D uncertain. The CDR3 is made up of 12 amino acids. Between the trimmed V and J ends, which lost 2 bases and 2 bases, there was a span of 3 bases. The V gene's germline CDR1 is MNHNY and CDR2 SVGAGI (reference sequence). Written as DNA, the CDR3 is TGTGCCAGCAGTTACATCAACACTGAAGCTTTCTTT. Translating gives CASSYINTEAFF.

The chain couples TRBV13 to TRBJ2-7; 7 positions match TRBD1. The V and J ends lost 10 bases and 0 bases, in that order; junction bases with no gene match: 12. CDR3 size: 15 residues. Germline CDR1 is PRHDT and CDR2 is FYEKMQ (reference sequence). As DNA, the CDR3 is TGTGCCACCAGTGACGGACAGGCTAGCTCCTACGAGCAGTACTTC. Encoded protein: CATSDGQASSYEQYF.

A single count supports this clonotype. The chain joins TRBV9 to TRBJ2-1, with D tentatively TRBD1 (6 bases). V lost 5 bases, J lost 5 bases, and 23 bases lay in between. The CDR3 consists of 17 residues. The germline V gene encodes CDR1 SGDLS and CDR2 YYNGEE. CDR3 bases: TGTGCCAGCAGTGAAGGGCCTCTGGGGGCCTATAACAATGAGCAGTTCTTC. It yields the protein CASSEGPLGAYNNEQFF.